Each of the 9 T cell receptor beta chains below was sequenced from the same sample in a study of post-analysis software for immune sequencing data. General study findings and limits: Relative to controls, patients had several TRBV segments at higher frequency, with TRBV5-6, TRBV5-1 and TRBV20-1 among these.

The authors incorporated unique molecular identifiers into the TCR beta cDNA libraries. TCRdb reanalysed the PCR reads using MiXCR and keeps one entry per CDR3 protein. The sample contains some 800,000 distinct CDR3 sequences, about 43% of which appear only once. For these receptors, no antigen is known. What was sequenced was blood. These receptor sequences come from a girl between 5 and 17 years old with multiple sclerosis.

This chain joins TRBV4-1 and TRBJ1-1, with D hard to call. Trimming stripped 3 bases from V and 3 bases from J, with 14 bases between. The CDR3 has 15 residues. Germline V gene sequence: CDR1 MGHRA, CDR2 YSYEKL. Here the CDR3 DNA reads TGCGCCAGCAGCCAGCCCCTCTGGAGGGACACTGAAGCTTTCTTT. Its translation is CASSQPLWRDTEAFF.

The chain employs TRBV13 and TRBJ2-7; 9 bases align to TRBD1. CDR3 length equals 15 residues. Germline CDR1 reads PRHDT; CDR2 reads FYEKMQ (reference sequence). V was clipped by 4 bases and J by 4 bases; unmatched bases: 8. The CDR3 here is CASSSPGQGKYEQYF. The CDR3 DNA sequence: TGTGCCAGCAGCTCACCGGGACAGGGAAAATACGAGCAGTACTTC.

This sequence joins TRBV11-3 and TRBJ2-7; 7 nucleotides agree with TRBD1. Germline CDR1 is SGHNT and CDR2 is YENEEA. V lost 5 bases to trimming and J lost 6 bases; unmatched junction nucleotides: 10. The length of the CDR3 is 14 residues. This CDR3 is CASSMGQSSGEQYF. CDR3 DNA: TGTGCCAGCAGCATGGGACAGAGCTCTGGCGAGCAGTACTTC.

The rearrangement uses TRBV9 and TRBJ1-5, with D hard to call. Germline CDR1 SGDLS, CDR2 YYNGEE. V lost 1 base and J lost 4, with 6 bases in between. The CDR3 is 13 amino acids. CDR3: CASSVSVNQPQHF. The CDR3 nucleotides read TGTGCCAGCAGCGTATCAGTTAATCAGCCCCAGCATTTT.

The sample holds one count of this clonotype. The V gene is TRBV20-1, the J gene TRBJ2-7; 9 bases agree with TRBD1. V was clipped by 5 bases and J by 9 bases; unmatched bases: 11. The CDR3 covers 13 residues. The germline V gene encodes CDR1 DFQATT and CDR2 SNEGSKA (reference sequence). CDR3 in amino acids: CSASPGQGLWQYF. DNA of the CDR3: TGCAGTGCTTCACCGGGACAGGGTTTGTGGCAGTACTTC.

The chain combines TRBV2 with TRBJ2-7, with 8 positions matching TRBD1. The CDR3 runs 14 residues. Germline V gives CDR1 SNHLY, CDR2 FYNNEI. Trimming at V came to 5 bases and at J to 2 bases, leaving 5 bases not matched to a gene. The CDR3 DNA follows: TGTGCCAGCAGTATCGGACAGGGTACCTACGAGCAGTACTTC. This codes for CASSIGQGTYEQYF.

J is TRBJ2-1 and V is TRBV3-1; 7 nucleotides match TRBD1. V shed 0 bases and J 3 bases; nucleotides not matched to a gene: 14. Germline lookup yields CDR1 LGHDT and CDR2 YNNKEL (reference sequence). The CDR3 is made up of 19 amino acids. The chain's CDR3 is CASSQDPPSTGVYYNEQFF. The CDR3 nucleotides read TGTGCCAGCAGCCAAGATCCCCCGAGCACAGGGGTCTACTACAATGAGCAGTTCTTC.

This clonotype was recorded a few times. V gene TRBV6-6 combines with J gene TRBJ2-5, with 7 positions matching TRBD1. After removal of 0 bases from V and 1 base from J, the junction contained 2 bases not matched to a gene. There are 15 residues in the CDR3. CDR1 and CDR2 from the germline V gene are MNHNY and SVGAGI (reference sequence). CDR3 nucleotides: TGTGCCAGCAGTTACTCGAGACAGGGCCAAGAGACCCAGTACTTC. Translated: CASSYSRQGQETQYF.

The gene calls are TRBV12-3 or TRBV12-4 and TRBJ2-5; D may match TRBD1 or TRBD2 (5 bases each). Trimming pared 3 bases from V and 5 bases from J, leaving 10 bases between. This CDR3 is built from 13 residues. The CDR3 loop reads CASSFQGPETQYF. DNA of the CDR3: TGTGCCAGCAGTTTTCAGGGACCGGAGACCCAGTACTTC.